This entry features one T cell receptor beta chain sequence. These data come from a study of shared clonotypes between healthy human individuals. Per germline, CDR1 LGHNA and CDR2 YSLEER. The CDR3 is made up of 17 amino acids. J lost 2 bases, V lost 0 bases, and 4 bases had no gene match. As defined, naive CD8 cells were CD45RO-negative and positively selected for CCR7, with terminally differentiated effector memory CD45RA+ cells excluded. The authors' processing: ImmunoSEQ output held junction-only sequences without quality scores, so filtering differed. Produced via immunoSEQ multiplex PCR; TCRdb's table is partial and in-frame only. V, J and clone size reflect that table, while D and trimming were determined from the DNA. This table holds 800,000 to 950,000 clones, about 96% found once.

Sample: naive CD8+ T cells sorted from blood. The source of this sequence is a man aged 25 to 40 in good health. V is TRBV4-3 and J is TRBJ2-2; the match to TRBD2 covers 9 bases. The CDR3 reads CASSQDIGTSNTGELFF. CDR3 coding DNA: TGCGCCAGCAGCCAAGATATAGGGACTAGCAACACCGGGGAGCTGTTTTTT.